Below are 25 T cell receptor beta chains sequenced from a single sample in a study of identifying expanded T cells in peripheral blood. TCRdb's table, derived via immunoSEQ multiplex PCR, lists solely in-frame clones and lacks some. This sample yields under 95,000 clones, of which around 89% are seen a single time; around 2.7% belongs to the top ten. The specimen sequenced was blood. These receptors were obtained from a person aged 18 to 75 in good health.

The chain is built from TRBV29-1 and TRBJ2-5, with 8 nucleotides matching TRBD2. CDR1 and CDR2 (germline): SQVTM, ANQGSEA. Germline trimming cut 2 bases from V and 5 bases from J; bases unmatched to any gene: 19. The CDR3 runs to 18 residues. The CDR3 coding sequence is TGCAGCGTTGAAAGGACGTATGGGGGAGCGGGAGAGGGTGAGACCCAGTACTTC. It encodes CSVERTYGGAGEGETQYF.

The chain combines TRBV4-3 with TRBJ1-2, with D unclear. The CDR3 spans 14 residues. V was shortened by 2 bases and J by 6 bases, with 13 bases between the two germline ends. From germline, CDR1 is LGHNA and CDR2 YSLEER. DNA for the CDR3: TGCGCCAGCAGCCAAAAAAGATCCGGGGATGGCTACACCTTC. Translated: CASSQKRSGDGYTF.

A few counts support this clone. J is TRBJ2-7 and V is TRBV6-1, with D perhaps TRBD2 (5 bases). The V end was cut by 3 bases, the J end by 1 base, with 16 bases between. The germline V gene has CDR1 MNHNS and CDR2 SASEGT. The CDR3 is made up of 16 amino acids. CDR3 amino acids: CASSDRTGFLSYEQYF. In DNA form, the CDR3 reads TGTGCCAGCAGTGATAGGACGGGGTTCCTTTCCTACGAGCAGTACTTC.

This chain uses TRBV11-2 with TRBJ2-5; 14 positions agree with TRBD2. The CDR3 spans 14 residues. With V trimmed by 1 base and J by 11 bases, 3 bases remained unmatched. CDR1 and CDR2 from the germline V gene are SGHAT and FQNNGV. The CDR3 DNA reads TGTGCCAGCAGCTTAGGGGGACTAGCGGGGGAGCAGTACTTC. This sequence encodes CASSLGGLAGEQYF.

This chain links TRBV18 with TRBJ2-5; 10 bases fit TRBD1. The CDR3 sequence is 14 residues long. The V gene end was trimmed by 3 bases and the J gene end by 6 bases; junction bases not matched to a gene: 4. Per the germline V gene, CDR1 is KGHSH and CDR2 is LQKENI. The CDR3 sequence is CASSPPGQGKTQYF. Here the CDR3 DNA reads TGTGCCAGCTCACCTCCGGGACAGGGGAAGACCCAGTACTTC.

This clone has only one observation. The rearrangement links TRBV19 to TRBJ2-7; no reliable D call. This CDR3 contains 12 residues. The germline CDR1 and CDR2 sequences are LNHDA and SQIVND (reference sequence). Deletions cut 3 bases from V and 5 bases from J, with 8 bases between. CDR3 region: CASSMDRDEQYF. DNA for the CDR3: TGTGCCAGTAGTATGGATCGGGACGAGCAGTACTTC.

The rearrangement links TRBV7-9 to TRBJ1-1; D is uncertain. The V end was cut by 1 base, the J end by 0 bases, with 12 bases between. CDR1 and CDR2 (germline): SEHNR, FQNEAQ (reference sequence). CDR3 size: 16 residues. For the CDR3, the DNA is TGTGCCAGCAGCTTAGTTTCACGACATTTGAACACTGAAGCTTTCTTT. Translated: CASSLVSRHLNTEAFF.

The V gene is TRBV28, the J gene TRBJ2-1, with 9 nucleotides matching TRBD2. Trimming removed 6 bases from V and 2 bases from J; junction bases left unmatched: 8. This CDR3 is built from 16 residues. CDR1 is MDHEN and CDR2 is SYDVKM in the germline V gene. The CDR3 region has the DNA TGTGCCAGCAGGGGGGGACTAGCAGTAACCTACAATGAGCAGTTCTTC. Protein product: CASRGGLAVTYNEQFF.

Comment on this clone: This specimen includes other DNA sequences encoding the same CDR3. This chain links TRBV28 with TRBJ2-1; D is perhaps TRBD2 (5 bases). The V end lost 4 bases, the J end lost 6 bases, and 7 bases lay between the germline ends. The CDR3 covers 12 residues. Germline V CDR1 and CDR2: MDHEN, SYDVKM. CDR3 loop: CASSYGSNEQFF. In nucleotides, the CDR3 is TGTGCCAGCAGTTATGGGAGCAATGAGCAGTTCTTC. Filled out from reference TRBV28 and TRBJ2-1, the complete variable domain reads DVKVTQSSRYLVKRTGEKVFLECVQDMDHENMFWYRQDPGLGLRLIYFSYDVKMKEKGDIPEGYSVSREKKERFSLILESASTNQTSMYLCASSYGSNEQFFGPGTRLTVL.

The V and J genes are TRBV19 and TRBJ1-1; maybe TRBD1 (5 bases). Germline loops: CDR1 LNHDA, CDR2 SQIVND (reference sequence). This CDR3 spans 15 amino acids. The ends were cut back, 2 bases at V and 3 bases at J, with 13 bases in the middle. The CDR3 coding sequence is TGTGCCAGTAGTATAATGGGGCTCGGGTACACTGAAGCTTTCTTT. Its translation: CASSIMGLGYTEAFF.

The chain links TRBV5-6 to TRBJ2-1; D may correspond to TRBD1 or TRBD2 (5 bases each). The CDR3 runs to 13 residues. Germline CDR1 reads SGHDT; CDR2 reads YYEEEE. The V gene lost 1 base and the J gene lost 8 bases, with 10 bases spanning the gap. CDR3 DNA: TGTGCCAGCAGCTTGCTTCCGGGACATGAGCAGTTCTTC. Protein sequence: CASSLLPGHEQFF.

The chain uses TRBV5-1 and TRBJ2-1; 9 bases align to TRBD2. CDR1 is SGHRS and CDR2 is YFSETQ in the germline V gene. The CDR3 consists of 15 residues. Losses at the gene ends were 4 bases for V and 5 bases for J; bases not matched to a gene: 7. Here the CDR3 reads CASSRHSGSDNEQFF. Here the CDR3 DNA reads TGCGCCAGCAGCCGTCATAGCGGGAGCGACAATGAGCAGTTCTTC.

This clone was observed a single time. The rearrangement uses TRBV10-1 and TRBJ2-3, with TRBD1 matching 7 bases. This CDR3 region has 15 residues. Germline loops: CDR1 WNHNN, CDR2 SYGVQD (reference sequence). V lost 3 bases and J lost 1; bases outside the gene matches: 4. CDR3 protein: CASSDSGQGTDTQYF. DNA for the CDR3: TGCGCCAGCAGTGATTCTGGACAGGGCACAGATACGCAGTATTTT.

The rearrangement uses TRBV29-1 and TRBJ2-1; weak D call: TRBD1 (5 bases). Between the trimmed V and J ends, which lost 6 bases and 10 bases, there was a span of 22 bases. The CDR3 spans 14 residues. CDR1 and CDR2 from the germline V gene are SQVTM and ANQGSEA. CDR3 protein: CSVNPVRASEEQFF. The CDR3 DNA follows: TGCAGCGTGAACCCTGTCAGGGCGAGCGAGGAGCAGTTCTTC.

The chain recombines TRBV5-1 with TRBJ2-2; no clear D gene. Germline V CDR1 and CDR2: SGHRS, YFSETQ. The CDR3 extends over 13 amino acids. V was pared by 0 bases and J by 2 bases, with 2 bases between. In nucleotides, the CDR3 is TGCGCCAGCAGCTTGGATAACACCGGGGAGCTGTTTTTT. Translation: CASSLDNTGELFF.

This chain joins TRBV5-8 and TRBJ2-5; 7 bases agree with TRBD1. Germline CDR1 is SGHTS and CDR2 is YDEGEE. The CDR3 length is 16 residues. J gave up 6 bases and V 0 bases, and 11 bases lay outside the gene matches. The CDR3 DNA follows: TGTGCCAGCAGCTTGGCCGGACAGGTGGGGAGAAAGACCCAGTACTTC. It is translated as CASSLAGQVGRKTQYF.

The V and J genes are TRBV6-5 and TRBJ1-6; D unclear. Trimming shortened V by 2 bases and J by 7 bases, and 12 bases separated the two germline ends. The length of the CDR3 is 15 residues. Germline CDR1 MNHEY, CDR2 SVGAGI. The CDR3 protein is CASSYEGSGNSPLHF. In DNA, the CDR3 is TGTGCCAGCAGTTACGAAGGCAGTGGGAATTCACCCCTCCACTTT.

CDR3 loop: CAINPDTGGDYGYTF. The CDR3 nucleotides are TGTGCCATCAACCCGGACACGGGGGGCGACTATGGCTACACCTTC. This chain connects TRBV10-3 to TRBJ1-2, with a weak D call TRBD1 (6 bases). CDR1 is ENHRY, CDR2 SYGVKD, per germline. This CDR3 spans 15 amino acids. The V end was cut by 7 bases, the J end by 3 bases, with 18 bases between.

The rearrangement joins TRBV27 to TRBJ1-1, with TRBD1 as a possible D gene (5 bases). Trimming shortened V by 2 bases and J by 6 bases, and 19 bases separated the two germline ends. Looked up from germline, CDR1 is MNHEY and CDR2 is SMNVEV (reference sequence). This CDR3 has 16 residues. The CDR3 reads CASSLRPTQGNSEAFF. Written as DNA, the CDR3 is TGTGCCAGCAGTTTAAGGCCGACTCAGGGAAATTCTGAAGCTTTCTTT.

V gene TRBV19 combines with J gene TRBJ1-1; D possibly corresponds to TRBD1 (5 bases). Per the germline V gene, CDR1 is LNHDA and CDR2 is SQIVND (reference sequence). The CDR3 totals 14 residues. V was cut by 6 bases and J by 0 bases, with 11 bases left in between. CDR3 residues: CASSIPGLNTEAFF. The CDR3 bases are TGTGCCAGTAGCATTCCGGGACTGAACACTGAAGCTTTCTTT.

The chain joins TRBV30 to TRBJ1-4; D is perhaps TRBD1 (5 bases). The germline gives CDR1 GTSNPN, CDR2 SVGIG (reference sequence). V was cut by 4 bases and J by 8 bases, with 17 bases left in between. The CDR3 spans 14 residues. The CDR3 DNA reads TGTGCCTGGAACCTTCAGGGAAGCGAAGAAAAACTGTTTTTT. It yields the protein CAWNLQGSEEKLFF. Using reference TRBV30 and TRBJ1-4 for the parts outside the CDR3, the full variable domain is SQTIHQWPATLVQPVGSPLSLECTVEGTSNPNLYWYRQAAGRGLQLLFYSVGIGQISSEVPQNLSASRPQDRQFILSSKKLLLSDSGFYLCAWNLQGSEEKLFFGSGTQLSVL.

The DNA of the CDR3 is TGTGCCAGCAGTGACGAGGACTACTCTGGAAACACCATATATTTT. As protein: CASSDEDYSGNTIYF. J is TRBJ1-3 and V is TRBV2; unclear D gene. The V gene lost 3 bases and the J gene lost 0 bases, with 9 bases spanning the gap. The V gene's germline CDR1 is SNHLY and CDR2 FYNNEI. This CDR3 has 15 amino acids.

J is TRBJ2-7 and V is TRBV7-3; 13 bases line up with TRBD2. CDR3 length: 15 amino acids. Germline-derived CDR1 and CDR2 are SGHTA and FQGTGA. V lost 2 bases, J lost 4 bases, and 2 bases stayed unmatched. The CDR3 spells CASSLGLAGVYEQYF. CDR3 DNA sequence: TGTGCCAGCAGCTTAGGACTAGCGGGAGTATACGAGCAGTACTTC.

The J gene is TRBJ2-7, the V gene TRBV7-8; 8 bases match TRBD2. The V gene end was trimmed by 3 bases and the J gene end by 0 bases; junction bases not matched to a gene: 4. CDR1 is SGHVS, CDR2 FQNEAQ, per germline. The CDR3 has 15 residues. CDR3 bases: TGTGCCAGCAGCTTCTCGGGGGGGGCCTCCTACGAGCAGTACTTC. Protein product: CASSFSGGASYEQYF.

This clone was recorded a few times. This chain joins TRBV19 and TRBJ1-1; 9 positions match TRBD1. CDR1 and CDR2 (germline): LNHDA, SQIVND (reference sequence). V was pared by 7 bases and J by 10 bases, with 13 bases of the junction left unmatched. The CDR3 totals 14 residues. The CDR3 protein is CASTGPGQGNGAFF. The CDR3 DNA follows: TGTGCCAGTACCGGACCCGGACAGGGGAATGGAGCTTTCTTT.